This TCR beta chain derives from a study of blood T cell repertoires in COVID-19. Study-wide context: Whether acute or convalescent, the COVID-19 samples came from the United States, Italy and Spain. Sources were T cells, B-cell-depleted T cells, or PBMCs; the material itself was cDNA or gDNA.

Trimming took off 3 bases at V and 3 bases at J, with 8 bases between the two ends. The CDR3 loop spans 13 amino acids. Original handling: The assay estimated nucleated cells by amplifying reference gene primers. Clones were sequenced by immunoSEQ multiplex PCR, and TCRdb holds only the in-frame ones, with some missing. That table supplies the V and J calls and clone size; D and trimming were determined from the DNA. The sample lists about 90,000 clones; 81% were seen once. The chain carries TRBV12-3 or TRBV12-4 and TRBJ1-1; D gene ambiguous. Sample: peripheral blood. The clonotype comes from a man at least 80 years old with active or convalescent COVID-19. The CDR3 is CASSFGVDTEAFF. CDR3 DNA sequence: TGTGCCAGCAGTTTCGGGGTCGACACTGAAGCTTTCTTT.